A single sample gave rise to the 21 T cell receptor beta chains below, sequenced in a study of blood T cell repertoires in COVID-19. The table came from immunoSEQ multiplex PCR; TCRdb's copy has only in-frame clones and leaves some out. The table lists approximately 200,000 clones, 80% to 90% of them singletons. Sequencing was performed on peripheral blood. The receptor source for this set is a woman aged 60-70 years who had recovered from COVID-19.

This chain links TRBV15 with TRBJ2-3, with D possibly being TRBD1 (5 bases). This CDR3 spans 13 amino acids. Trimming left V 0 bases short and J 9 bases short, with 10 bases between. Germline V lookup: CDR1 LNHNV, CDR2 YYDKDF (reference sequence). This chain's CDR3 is CATSRDLQETQYF. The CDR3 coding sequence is TGTGCCACCAGCAGAGATTTACAGGAGACGCAGTATTTT.

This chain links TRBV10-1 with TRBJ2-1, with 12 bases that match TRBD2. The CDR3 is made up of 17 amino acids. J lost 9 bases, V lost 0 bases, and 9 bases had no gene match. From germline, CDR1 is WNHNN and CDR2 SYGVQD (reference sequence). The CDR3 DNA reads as TGCGCCAGCAGTGAGTCGAGTCCTAGCGGGGGGGCCCTTGAGCAGTTCTTC. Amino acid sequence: CASSESSPSGGALEQFF.

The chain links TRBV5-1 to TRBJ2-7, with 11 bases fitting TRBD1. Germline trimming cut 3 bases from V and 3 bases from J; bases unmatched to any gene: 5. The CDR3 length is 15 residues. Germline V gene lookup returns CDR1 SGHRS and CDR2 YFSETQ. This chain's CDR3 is CASSYRTGGFYEQYF. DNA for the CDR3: TGCGCCAGCAGCTACAGGACAGGGGGCTTCTACGAGCAGTACTTC. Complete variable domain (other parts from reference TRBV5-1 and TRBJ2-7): KAGVTQTPRYLIKTRGQQVTLSCSPISGHRSVSWYQQTPGQGLQFLFEYFSETQRNKGNFPGRFSGRQFSNSRSEMNVSTLELGDSALYLCASSYRTGGFYEQYFGPGTRLTVT.

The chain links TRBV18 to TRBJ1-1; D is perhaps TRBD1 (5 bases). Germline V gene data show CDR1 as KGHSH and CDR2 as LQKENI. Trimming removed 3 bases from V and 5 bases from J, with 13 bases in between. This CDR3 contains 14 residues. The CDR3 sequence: CASSPRAAGTEAFF. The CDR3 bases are TGTGCCAGCTCACCCAGGGCCGCAGGGACTGAAGCTTTCTTT.

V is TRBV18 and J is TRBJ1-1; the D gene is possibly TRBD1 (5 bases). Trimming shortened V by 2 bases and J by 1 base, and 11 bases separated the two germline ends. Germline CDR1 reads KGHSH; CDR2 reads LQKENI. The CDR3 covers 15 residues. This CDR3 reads CASSPIGHPNTEAFF. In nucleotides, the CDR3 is TGTGCCAGCTCACCAATAGGACATCCGAACACTGAAGCTTTCTTT. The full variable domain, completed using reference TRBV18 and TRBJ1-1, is NAGVMQNPRHLVRRRGQEARLRCSPMKGHSHVYWYRQLPEEGLKFMVYLQKENIIDESGMPKERFSAEFPKEGPSILRIQQVVRGDSAAYFCASSPIGHPNTEAFFGQGTRLTVV.

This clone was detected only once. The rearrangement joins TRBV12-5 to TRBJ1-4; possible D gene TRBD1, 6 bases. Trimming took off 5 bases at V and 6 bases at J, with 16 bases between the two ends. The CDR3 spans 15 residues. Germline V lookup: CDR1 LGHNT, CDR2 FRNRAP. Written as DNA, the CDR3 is TGTGCTAGTGGTCCCGGACAGAGGACCTATGAAAAACTGTTTTTT. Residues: CASGPGQRTYEKLFF.

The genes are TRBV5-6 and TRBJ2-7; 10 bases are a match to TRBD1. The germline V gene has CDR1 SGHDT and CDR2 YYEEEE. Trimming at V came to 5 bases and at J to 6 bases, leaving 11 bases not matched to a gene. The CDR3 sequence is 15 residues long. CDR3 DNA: TGTGCCAGCAGGTACGGGACAGGGGCTGGTTCCGAGCAGTACTTC. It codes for CASRYGTGAGSEQYF. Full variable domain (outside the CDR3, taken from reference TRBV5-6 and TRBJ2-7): DAGVTQSPTHLIKTRGQQVTLRCSPKSGHDTVSWYQQALGQGPQFIFQYYEEEERQRGNFPDRFSGHQFPNYSSELNVNALLLGDSALYLCASRYGTGAGSEQYFGPGTRLTVT.

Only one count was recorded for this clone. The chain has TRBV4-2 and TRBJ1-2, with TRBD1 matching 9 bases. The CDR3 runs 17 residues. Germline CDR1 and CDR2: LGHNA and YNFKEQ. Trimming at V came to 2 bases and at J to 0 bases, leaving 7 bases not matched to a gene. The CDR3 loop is CASSQQTGGPANYGYTF. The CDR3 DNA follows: TGTGCCAGCAGCCAACAGACAGGGGGGCCGGCTAACTATGGCTACACCTTC.

CDR3 sequence: CAAGVGGGTDTQYF. The CDR3 region has the DNA TGCGCAGCTGGGGTTGGCGGGGGAACAGATACGCAGTATTTT. The chain carries TRBV5-1 and TRBJ2-3, with 7 bases lining up with TRBD2. Germline V gene data show CDR1 as SGHRS and CDR2 as YFSETQ. The CDR3 has 14 residues.

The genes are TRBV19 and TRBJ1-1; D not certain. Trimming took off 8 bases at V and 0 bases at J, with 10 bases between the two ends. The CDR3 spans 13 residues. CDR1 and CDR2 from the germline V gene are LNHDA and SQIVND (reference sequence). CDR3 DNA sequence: TGTGCCAGTGCCCGGAGCATGAACACTGAAGCTTTCTTT. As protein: CASARSMNTEAFF.

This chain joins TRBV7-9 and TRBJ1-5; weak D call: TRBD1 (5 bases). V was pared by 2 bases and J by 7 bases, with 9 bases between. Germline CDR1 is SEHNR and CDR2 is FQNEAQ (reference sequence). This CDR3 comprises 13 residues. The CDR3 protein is CASSLQGAQPQHF. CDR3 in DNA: TGTGCCAGCAGCTTACAGGGCGCACAGCCCCAGCATTTT.

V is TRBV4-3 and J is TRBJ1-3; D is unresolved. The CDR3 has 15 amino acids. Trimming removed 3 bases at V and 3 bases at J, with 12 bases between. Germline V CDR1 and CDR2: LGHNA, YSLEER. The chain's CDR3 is CASSQNLGLGNTIYF. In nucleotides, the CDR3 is TGCGCCAGCAGCCAGAACCTCGGACTTGGAAACACCATATATTTT.

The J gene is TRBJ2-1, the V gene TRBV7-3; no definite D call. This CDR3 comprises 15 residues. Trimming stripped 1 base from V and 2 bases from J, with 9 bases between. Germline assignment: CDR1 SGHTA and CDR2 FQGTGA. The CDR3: CASSLSGEAYNEQFF. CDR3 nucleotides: TGTGCCAGCAGCTTAAGTGGTGAGGCCTACAATGAGCAGTTCTTC.

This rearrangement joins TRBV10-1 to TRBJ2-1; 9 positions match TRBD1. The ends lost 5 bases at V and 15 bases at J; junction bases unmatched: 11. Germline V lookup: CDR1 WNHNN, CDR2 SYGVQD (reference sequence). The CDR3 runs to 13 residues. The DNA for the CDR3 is TGCGCCAGCAGTTATACACAGGGGGCCACGCTGTTCTTC. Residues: CASSYTQGATLFF.

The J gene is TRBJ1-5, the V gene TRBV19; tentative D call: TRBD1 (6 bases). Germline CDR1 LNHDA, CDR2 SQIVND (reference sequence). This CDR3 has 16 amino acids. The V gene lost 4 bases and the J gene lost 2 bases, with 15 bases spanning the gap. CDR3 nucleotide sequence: TGTGCCAGTAGTAATTGGAGGAGACAGGGCAATCAGCCCCAGCATTTT. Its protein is CASSNWRRQGNQPQHF.

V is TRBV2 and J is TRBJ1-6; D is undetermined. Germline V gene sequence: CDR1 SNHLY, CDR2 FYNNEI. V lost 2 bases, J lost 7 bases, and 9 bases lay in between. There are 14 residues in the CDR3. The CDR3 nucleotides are TGTGCCAGCAGTGAATTACGGGGAAATTCACCCCTCCACTTT. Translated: CASSELRGNSPLHF.

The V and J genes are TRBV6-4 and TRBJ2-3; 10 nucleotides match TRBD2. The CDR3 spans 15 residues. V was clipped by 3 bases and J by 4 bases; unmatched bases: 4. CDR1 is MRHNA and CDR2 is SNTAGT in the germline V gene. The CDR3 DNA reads TGTGCCAGCAGTGATTTAGCGGGGGGAGCAGATACGCAGTATTTT. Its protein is CASSDLAGGADTQYF.

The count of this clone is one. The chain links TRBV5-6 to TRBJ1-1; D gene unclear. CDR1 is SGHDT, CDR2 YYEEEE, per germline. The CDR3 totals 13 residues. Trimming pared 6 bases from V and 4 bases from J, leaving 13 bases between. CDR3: CASIGYRVTEAFF. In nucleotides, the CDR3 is TGTGCCAGCATTGGATATCGGGTCACTGAAGCTTTCTTT.

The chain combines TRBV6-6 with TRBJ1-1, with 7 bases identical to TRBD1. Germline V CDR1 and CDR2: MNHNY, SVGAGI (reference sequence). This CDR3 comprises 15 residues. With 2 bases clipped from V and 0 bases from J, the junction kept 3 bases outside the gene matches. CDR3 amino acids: CASSYDRAMNTEAFF. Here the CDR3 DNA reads TGTGCCAGCAGTTACGACAGGGCCATGAACACTGAAGCTTTCTTT.

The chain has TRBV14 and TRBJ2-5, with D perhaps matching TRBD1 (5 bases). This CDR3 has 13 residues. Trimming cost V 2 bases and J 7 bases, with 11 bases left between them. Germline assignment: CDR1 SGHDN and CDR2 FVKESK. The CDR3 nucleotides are TGTGCCAGCAGCCAAAGGGGTCCGGGGACCCAGTACTTC. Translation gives CASSQRGPGTQYF.

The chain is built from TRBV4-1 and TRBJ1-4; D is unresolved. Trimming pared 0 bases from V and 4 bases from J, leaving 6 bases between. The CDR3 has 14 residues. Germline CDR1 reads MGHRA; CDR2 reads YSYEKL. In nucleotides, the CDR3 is TGCGCCAGCAGCCAAGACAGGATTAATGAAAAACTGTTTTTT. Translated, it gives CASSQDRINEKLFF.